These 15 T cell receptor beta chains came from one sample sequenced in a study of T cells expressing NK-cell markers. After re-calling the 5' RACE reads, TCRdb lists one entry per CDR3 protein, DNA absent. Its table records about half a million distinct CDR3 sequences. Material for sequencing was blood T cells: a sorted CD56 or NKG2C T cell subset, CD4+ or CD8+ T cells, or bulk PBMC T cells (not recorded which). The receptors here all came from a woman in her forties or fifties in good health.

This rearrangement joins TRBV20-1 to TRBJ2-1; TCRdb picks TRBD1, but there is no DNA to check that call. There are 14 residues in the CDR3. Germline assignment: CDR1 DFQATT and CDR2 SNEGSKA (reference sequence). CDR3 protein: CSAYGQGSLNEQFF.

This rearrangement joins TRBV5-1 to TRBJ1-6; without DNA, the TCRdb call of TRBD1 cannot be checked. The CDR3 spans 14 residues. Germline assignment: CDR1 SGHRS and CDR2 YFSETQ. CDR3 region: CASSGGGVNSPLHF.

The chain has TRBV11-2 and TRBJ1-4; TCRdb returns TRBD1, unconfirmable since there is no DNA. Germline V CDR1 and CDR2: SGHAT, FQNNGV. CDR3 length: 15 residues. The CDR3 region is CASSLGRHREEKLFF.

The rearrangement links TRBV18 to TRBJ1-5; there is no DNA to check the TCRdb D call of TRBD1. Germline CDR1 is KGHSH and CDR2 is LQKENI. The length of the CDR3 is 15 residues. CDR3 region: CASSPTGQGNQPQHF.

The chain recombines TRBV10-1 with TRBJ1-4; TCRdb's D call of TRBD1 is untestable without DNA. The CDR3 is 14 amino acids. CDR1 is WNHNN and CDR2 is SYGVQD in the germline V gene (reference sequence). CDR3 amino acids: CASSAGQGQTKLFF.

The chain uses TRBV5-1 and TRBJ1-1. CDR1 and CDR2 (germline): SGHRS, YFSETQ. The CDR3 is made up of 13 amino acids. The CDR3 loop is CASRLSRDAEAFF. The full variable domain, its missing parts supplied by reference TRBV5-1 and TRBJ1-1, is KAGVTQTPRYLIKTRGQQVTLSCSPISGHRSVSWYQQTPGQGLQFLFEYFSETQRNKGNFPGRFSGRQFSNSRSEMNVSTLELGDSALYLCASRLSRDAEAFFGQGTRLTVV.

The chain is built from TRBV6-2 or TRBV6-3 and TRBJ2-1; TCRdb calls TRBD2, which cannot be checked without DNA. The CDR3 is made up of 15 amino acids. Germline V gene data show CDR1 as MNHEY and CDR2 as SVGEGT. The CDR3 protein is CASSLTSLGNNEQFF.

V and J are TRBV10-3 and TRBJ1-2; TCRdb's D gene call, TRBD1, goes unchecked for lack of DNA. The CDR3 contains 14 residues. Per the germline V gene, CDR1 is ENHRY and CDR2 is SYGVKD. This CDR3 is CAISEGAAYRGYTF.

The chain is built from TRBV5-1 and TRBJ1-2; as DNA is missing, the TRBD1 call by TCRdb cannot be tested. CDR3 size: 14 residues. Germline CDR1 is SGHRS and CDR2 is YFSETQ. The CDR3 here is CASSLDRDSGFYTF.

CDR3: CSAREGSWRADTQYF. The chain links TRBV20-1 to TRBJ2-3; the TRBD2 assignment by TCRdb is unverifiable without DNA. The CDR3 has 15 residues. Germline V CDR1 and CDR2: DFQATT, SNEGSKA (reference sequence).

The gene calls are TRBV15 and TRBJ2-3. Germline V gives CDR1 LNHNV, CDR2 YYDKDF (reference sequence). The length of the CDR3 is 14 residues. The CDR3 sequence: CATSRDLVSDTQYF.

This chain joins TRBV10-2 and TRBJ2-1; TCRdb selects TRBD2, and the lack of DNA leaves this call unchecked. The CDR3 sequence is 15 residues long. Germline CDR1 WSHSY, CDR2 SAAADI. The CDR3 sequence: CASSVRTSGRNEQFF.

The V gene is TRBV12-3 or TRBV12-4, the J gene TRBJ1-2; TCRdb designates TRBD1, a call that cannot be tested without DNA. This CDR3 is built from 15 residues. The CDR3 loop reads CASSPSRQGLYGYTF.

The CDR3 reads CASTAMPGQGAQPQHF. The chain uses TRBV5-5 and TRBJ1-5; the TRBD1 assignment by TCRdb is unverifiable without DNA. The CDR3 length is 16 residues. Germline V CDR1 and CDR2: SGHKS, YYEKEE (reference sequence).

This sequence joins TRBV7-2 and TRBJ2-5; TCRdb picks TRBD2, but there is no DNA to check that call. The CDR3 is 16 residues long. CDR1 is SGHTA, CDR2 FQGNSA, per germline. CDR3: CASSLSTSGRSETQYF.